Presented here are 20 T cell receptor beta chains from one specimen sequenced in a study of regulatory T cells in long-lasting Graves disease. The authors built TCR beta libraries using iRepertoire HTBI primers and Arm-PCR of CDR3 regions. TCRdb re-called the multiplex PCR reads with MiXCR, one entry per CDR3 protein. The sample lists more than 450,000 distinct CDR3 sequences; around 12% were seen once. Indicated time point: newly diagnosed GD, antithyroid drugs for less than 3 months. Preparation of the TCR library used RNA extracted from PBMCs. These same data were also listed under a study on T cells in Graves' hyperthyroidism and ophthalmopathy.

The sample consisted of peripheral blood mononuclear cells (PBMCs), taken at new diagnosis, from a patient treated with antithyroid drugs. All receptors come from a woman aged 30 to 39 with Graves disease.

The J gene is TRBJ1-5, the V gene TRBV7-8, with 7 bases identical to TRBD1. With V trimmed by 5 bases and J by 3 bases, 7 bases remained unmatched. The CDR3 loop spans 15 amino acids. Germline values: CDR1 SGHVS, CDR2 FQNEAQ. In DNA form, the CDR3 reads TGTGCCAGCAGCCCACAGGGACAGTTCAATCAGCCCCAGCATTTT. Amino acid sequence: CASSPQGQFNQPQHF.

This clonotype was picked up a small number of times. The V call is TRBV27, the J call TRBJ2-2; D is uncertain. CDR1 is MNHEY, CDR2 SMNVEV, per germline (reference sequence). Trimming removed 4 bases at V and 4 bases at J, with 7 bases between. The CDR3 is 13 amino acids. The CDR3 spells CASSSRGTGELFF. The DNA for the CDR3 is TGTGCCAGCAGTTCCCGAGGCACCGGGGAGCTGTTTTTT.

At least ten counts were recorded for this clonotype. The gene calls are TRBV11-1 and TRBJ2-1; TRBD1 matches at 7 bases. The CDR3 has 14 residues. Trimming cost V 7 bases and J 3 bases; bases outside gene matches: 6. Germline CDR1 and CDR2: SGHAT and FQDESV (reference sequence). This CDR3 reads CASTGQRIYNEQFF. The CDR3 nucleotides are TGTGCCAGCACGGGACAGCGAATCTACAATGAGCAGTTCTTC.

This clonotype was seen repeatedly, ten times or more. The rearrangement uses TRBV28 and TRBJ1-4; D is unresolved. V lost 1 base and J 0 bases, leaving 21 bases between the germline ends. There are 20 residues in the CDR3. Per germline, CDR1 MDHEN and CDR2 SYDVKM. The CDR3 region has the DNA TGTGCCAGCAGTTTATTTACACTTTTCCCACGGGCCTCAACTAATGAAAAACTGTTTTTT. Translation gives CASSLFTLFPRASTNEKLFF.

The rearrangement uses TRBV20-1 and TRBJ2-4; D is unresolved. Germline CDR1 DFQATT, CDR2 SNEGSKA (reference sequence). The V gene lost 0 bases and the J gene lost 6 bases, with 12 bases spanning the gap. The CDR3 is made up of 14 amino acids. The CDR3 bases are TGCAGTGCTAGAGAATGGACGGGTTTAAACATTCAGTACTTC. This translates into CSAREWTGLNIQYF.

In its sample, this clonotype was seen many times. The chain carries TRBV6-1 and TRBJ1-2, with 10 bases aligning to TRBD1. This CDR3 spans 15 amino acids. CDR1 and CDR2 (germline): MNHNS, SASEGT. The V segment lost 2 bases and the J segment 2 bases; nucleotides outside the gene matches: 2. The CDR3 region has the DNA TGTGCCAGCAGTGAATTGGGACAGGGGAACTATGGCTACACCTTC. Translation: CASSELGQGNYGYTF.

The chain combines TRBV27 with TRBJ2-1; 9 bases line up with TRBD2. J was trimmed by 4 bases and V by 6 bases; bases with no gene match: 10. This CDR3 spans 16 amino acids. CDR1 MNHEY and CDR2 SMNVEV come from the germline V gene (reference sequence). CDR3 coding DNA: TGTGCCAGCAGCCAAGGTCCCAGCGGGAGGTACAATGAGCAGTTCTTC. Protein product: CASSQGPSGRYNEQFF.

At least ten counts were recorded for this clonotype. The chain combines TRBV11-3 with TRBJ1-1; D gene ambiguous. The CDR3 length is 15 residues. CDR1 and CDR2 from the germline V gene are SGHNT and YENEEA. V dropped 5 bases and J dropped 0 bases, with 13 bases sitting between them. CDR3 region: CASSHPPGLNTEAFF. The CDR3 DNA follows: TGTGCCAGCAGCCACCCTCCCGGGTTGAACACTGAAGCTTTCTTT.

Comments on this clonotype: A junction boundary mismatches the germline segment, possibly from a read error. The chain links TRBV4-3 to TRBJ1-1; D possibly corresponds to TRBD1 (5 bases). Germline V gene lookup returns CDR1 LGHNA and CDR2 YSLEER. The CDR3 runs 13 residues. CDR3 sequence reads: CASSLGGNTKAFF. CDR3 bases: TGCGCCAGCAGCTTGGGGGGGAACACTAAAGCTTTCTTT.

The sample holds many counts of this clonotype. The CDR3 reads CASSFSGGGTEAFF. The CDR3 DNA sequence: TGTGCCAGCAGCTTTTCAGGGGGTGGGACTGAAGCTTTCTTT. The chain employs TRBV11-2 and TRBJ1-1; 7 positions match TRBD1. V was clipped by 3 bases and J by 5 bases; unmatched bases: 6. The CDR3 contains 14 residues. The germline gives CDR1 SGHAT, CDR2 FQNNGV.

This clonotype was counted only a few times. This chain links TRBV7-2 with TRBJ2-1; possibly TRBD1 for D (6 bases). This CDR3 spans 14 amino acids. V was trimmed by 1 base and J by 11 bases, leaving 15 bases between them. Per the germline V gene, CDR1 is SGHTA and CDR2 is FQGNSA. The CDR3 region is CASSLDRTVWKQFF. CDR3 nucleotide sequence: TGTGCCAGCAGCTTAGACCGGACAGTGTGGAAGCAGTTCTTC.

This clonotype was detected ten times or more. The chain couples TRBV30 to TRBJ2-7; D is uncertain. The CDR3 extends over 11 amino acids. V dropped 4 bases and J dropped 3 bases, with 7 bases sitting between them. Looked up from germline, CDR1 is GTSNPN and CDR2 is SVGIG (reference sequence). The DNA for the CDR3 is TGTGCCTGGACAAATCTCTACGAGCAGTACTTC. Protein sequence: CAWTNLYEQYF.

This clonotype showed up many times. The chain uses TRBV7-9 and TRBJ1-2; D gene unclear. CDR1 SEHNR and CDR2 FQNEAQ come from the germline V gene (reference sequence). CDR3 size: 12 residues. Trimming removed 5 bases from V and 3 bases from J, with 7 bases in between. The CDR3 nucleotides read TGTGCCAGCAGCCGTAATGACTATGGCTACACCTTC. Residues: CASSRNDYGYTF.

This clonotype came up many times. The chain recombines TRBV28 with TRBJ2-2; tentative D call: TRBD1 (6 bases). This CDR3 has 18 amino acids. The germline V gene encodes CDR1 MDHEN and CDR2 SYDVKM. The V end lost 1 base, the J end lost 1 base, and 16 bases lay between the germline ends. The CDR3 reads CASSLLSLGTQNTGELFF. In DNA, the CDR3 is TGTGCCAGCAGTTTATTAAGTCTCGGGACACAGAACACCGGGGAGCTGTTTTTT.

To note about this clonotype: A single base separates this from a much larger clone, so it may be a read error. J is TRBJ1-1 and V is TRBV28; no definite D call. V gave up 2 bases and J gave up 0 bases, with 4 bases separating them. The CDR3 is made up of 13 amino acids. Looked up from germline, CDR1 is MDHEN and CDR2 is SYDVKM. The CDR3 DNA sequence: TGTGCCAGCAGTTTAAACCTGAACACTGAAGCTTTCTTT. Translating gives CASSLNLNTEAFF.

This clonotype was counted ten times or more. The J gene is TRBJ2-7, the V gene TRBV2; D is perhaps TRBD1 (6 bases). There are 14 residues in the CDR3. Germline loops: CDR1 SNHLY, CDR2 FYNNEI. V lost 6 bases and J lost 5, with 17 bases in between. CDR3: CASRWDTALNEQYF. The CDR3 bases are TGTGCCAGCAGATGGGACACGGCTTTGAACGAGCAGTACTTC.

This clonotype was observed at least ten times. The gene calls are TRBV11-2 and TRBJ1-1, with 7 bases lining up with TRBD1. The CDR3 covers 14 residues. V shed 5 bases and J 2 bases; nucleotides not matched to a gene: 5. Germline V CDR1 and CDR2: SGHAT, FQNNGV. The CDR3 spells CASSTRQGNTEAFF. Here the CDR3 DNA reads TGTGCCAGCAGCACCCGACAGGGAAACACTGAAGCTTTCTTT.

This clonotype occurred a few times. The chain links TRBV5-6 to TRBJ2-5, with D perhaps being TRBD1 or TRBD2 (6 bases each). The V end lost 4 bases, the J end lost 1 base, and 14 bases lay between the germline ends. Germline V gene lookup returns CDR1 SGHDT and CDR2 YYEEEE. The CDR3 covers 15 residues. CDR3 protein: CASSRAGQAQETQYF. The CDR3 DNA follows: TGTGCCAGCAGCCGCGCGGGACAAGCCCAAGAGACCCAGTACTTC.

This clonotype was observed at least ten times. The rearrangement uses TRBV9 and TRBJ1-2; TRBD1 might be the D (6 bases). Germline lookup yields CDR1 SGDLS and CDR2 YYNGEE. The CDR3 runs 15 residues. V dropped 3 bases and J dropped 2 bases, with 14 bases sitting between them. In DNA, the CDR3 is TGTGCCAGCAGCGACGGGACACAAAGGAACTATGGCTACACCTTC. It codes for CASSDGTQRNYGYTF.

The chain links TRBV24-1 to TRBJ2-1, with 10 positions matching TRBD2. V shed 2 bases and J 5 bases; nucleotides not matched to a gene: 5. From germline, CDR1 is KGHDR and CDR2 SFDVKD. The CDR3 covers 16 residues. The CDR3 protein is CATSDSSSGGHNEQFF. In nucleotides, the CDR3 is TGTGCCACCAGTGATTCCTCTAGCGGGGGACACAATGAGCAGTTCTTC.